The present T cell receptor beta chain was sequenced within a study of T cells in Graves' hyperthyroidism and ophthalmopathy. The V end lost 1 base, the J end lost 4 bases, and 5 bases lay between the germline ends. CDR3 size: 13 residues. Germline lookup yields CDR1 LGHDT and CDR2 YNNKEL (reference sequence). This clonotype was counted only a few times. Regions amplified from RNA transcripts were the TCR beta CDR3 regions. HTBI primers were employed in a first-round RT-PCR of the TCR CDR3. TCRdb reanalysed the multiplex PCR reads using MiXCR and keeps one entry per CDR3 protein. The sample lists about 640,000 distinct CDR3 sequences; roughly 15% were seen once.

This chain joins TRBV3-1 and TRBJ2-1; no definite D call. This receptor was identified in a woman between 45 and 65 years old with Graves' ophthalmopathy. Sequencing input: blood. CDR3 loop: CASSQALYNEQFF. Here the CDR3 DNA reads TGTGCCAGCAGCCAAGCGCTTTACAATGAGCAGTTCTTC.